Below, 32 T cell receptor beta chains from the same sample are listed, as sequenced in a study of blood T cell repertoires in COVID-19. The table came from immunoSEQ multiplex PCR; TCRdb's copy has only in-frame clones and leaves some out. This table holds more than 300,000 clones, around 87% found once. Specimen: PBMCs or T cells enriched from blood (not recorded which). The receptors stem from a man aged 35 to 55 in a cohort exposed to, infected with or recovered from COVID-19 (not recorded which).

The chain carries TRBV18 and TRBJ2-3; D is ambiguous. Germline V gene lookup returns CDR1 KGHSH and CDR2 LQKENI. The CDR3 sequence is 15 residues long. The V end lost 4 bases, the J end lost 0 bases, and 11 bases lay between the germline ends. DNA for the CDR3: TGTGCCAGCTCACACACAGTGGGTAGCACAGATACGCAGTATTTT. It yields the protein CASSHTVGSTDTQYF.

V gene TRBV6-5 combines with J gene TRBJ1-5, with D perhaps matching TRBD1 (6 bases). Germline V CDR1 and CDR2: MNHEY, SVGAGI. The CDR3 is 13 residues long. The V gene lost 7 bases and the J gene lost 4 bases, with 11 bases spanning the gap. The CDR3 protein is CASTRQANQPQHF. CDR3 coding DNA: TGTGCCAGCACCCGACAGGCAAATCAGCCCCAGCATTTT.

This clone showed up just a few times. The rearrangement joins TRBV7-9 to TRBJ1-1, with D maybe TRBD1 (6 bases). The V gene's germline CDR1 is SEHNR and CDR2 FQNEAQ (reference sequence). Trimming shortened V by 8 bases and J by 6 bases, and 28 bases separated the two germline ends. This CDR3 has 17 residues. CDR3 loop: CASLWAPGGIRFAEAFF. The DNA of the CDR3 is TGTGCCAGCCTATGGGCGCCGGGGGGCATTAGGTTCGCTGAAGCTTTCTTT.

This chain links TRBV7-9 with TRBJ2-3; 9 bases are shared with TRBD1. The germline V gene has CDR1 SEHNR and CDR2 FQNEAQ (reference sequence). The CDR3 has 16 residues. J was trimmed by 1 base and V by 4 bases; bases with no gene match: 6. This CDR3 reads CASSSWDRVGTDTQYF. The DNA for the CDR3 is TGTGCCAGCAGCTCTTGGGACAGGGTGGGCACAGATACGCAGTATTTT.

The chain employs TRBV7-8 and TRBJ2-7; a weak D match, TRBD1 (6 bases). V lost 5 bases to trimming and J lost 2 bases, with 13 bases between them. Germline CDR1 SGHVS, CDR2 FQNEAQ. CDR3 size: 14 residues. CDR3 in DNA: TGTGCCAGCAGCCCGGGACAACCGGCCTACGAGCAGTACTTC. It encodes CASSPGQPAYEQYF.

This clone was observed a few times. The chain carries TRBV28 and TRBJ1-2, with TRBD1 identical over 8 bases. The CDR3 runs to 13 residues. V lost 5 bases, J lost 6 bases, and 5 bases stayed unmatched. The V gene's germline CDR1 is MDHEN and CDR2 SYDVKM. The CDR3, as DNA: TGTGCCAGCAGTCCCGGACAGGGAGATGGCTACACCTTC. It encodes CASSPGQGDGYTF.

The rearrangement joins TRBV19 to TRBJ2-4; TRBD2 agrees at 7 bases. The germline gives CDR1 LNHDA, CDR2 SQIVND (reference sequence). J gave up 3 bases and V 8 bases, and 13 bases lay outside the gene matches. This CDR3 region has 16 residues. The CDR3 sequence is CASAPLSGRDKNIQYF. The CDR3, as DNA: TGTGCCAGTGCCCCTCTTTCGGGGAGGGACAAAAACATTCAGTACTTC.

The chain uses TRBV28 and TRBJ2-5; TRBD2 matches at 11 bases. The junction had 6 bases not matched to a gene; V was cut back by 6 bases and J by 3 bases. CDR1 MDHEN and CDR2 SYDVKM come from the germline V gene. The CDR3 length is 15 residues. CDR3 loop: CASSRLAGIEETQYF. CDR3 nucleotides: TGTGCCAGCAGCCGACTAGCGGGAATAGAAGAGACCCAGTACTTC.

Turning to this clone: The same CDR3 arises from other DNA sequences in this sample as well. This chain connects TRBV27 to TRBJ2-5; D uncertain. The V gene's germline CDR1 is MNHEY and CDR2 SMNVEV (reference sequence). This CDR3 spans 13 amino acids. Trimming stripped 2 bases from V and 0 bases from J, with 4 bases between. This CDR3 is CASSLTDQETQYF. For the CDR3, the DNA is TGTGCCAGCAGTTTAACTGACCAAGAGACCCAGTACTTC.

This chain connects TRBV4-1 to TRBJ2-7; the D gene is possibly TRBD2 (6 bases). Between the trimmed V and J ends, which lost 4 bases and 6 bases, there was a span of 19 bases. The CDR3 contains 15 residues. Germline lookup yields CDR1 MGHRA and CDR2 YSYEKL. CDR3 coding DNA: TGCGCCAGCAGCCCGCCGGGACTCGGCTTCGGCGAGCAGTACTTC. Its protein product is CASSPPGLGFGEQYF.

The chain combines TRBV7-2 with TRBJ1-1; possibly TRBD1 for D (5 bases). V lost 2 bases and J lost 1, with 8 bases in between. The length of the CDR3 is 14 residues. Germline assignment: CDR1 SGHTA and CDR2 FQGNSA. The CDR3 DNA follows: TGTGCCAGCAGCTTAAACAGGAGGAACACTGAAGCTTTCTTT. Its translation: CASSLNRRNTEAFF.

The CDR3 DNA follows: TGCGCCACTAGGACAGGGTCGGATACGCAGTATTTT. It is translated as CATRTGSDTQYF. J is TRBJ2-3 and V is TRBV5-1, with TRBD1 identical over 8 bases. Unmatched junction bases numbered 6, after V lost 9 bases and J lost 6 bases. The CDR3 runs 12 residues. The germline V gene encodes CDR1 SGHRS and CDR2 YFSETQ.

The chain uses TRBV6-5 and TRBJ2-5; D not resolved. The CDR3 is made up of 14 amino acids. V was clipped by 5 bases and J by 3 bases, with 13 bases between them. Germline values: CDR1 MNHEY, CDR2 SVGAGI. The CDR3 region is CASSNHLVKETQYF. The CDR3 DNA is TGTGCCAGCAGTAACCATCTAGTTAAAGAGACCCAGTACTTC.

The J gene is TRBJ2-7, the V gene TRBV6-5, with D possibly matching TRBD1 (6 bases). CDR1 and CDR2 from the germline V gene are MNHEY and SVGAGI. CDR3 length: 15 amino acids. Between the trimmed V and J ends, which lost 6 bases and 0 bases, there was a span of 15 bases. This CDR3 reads CASSRRGPLSYEQYF. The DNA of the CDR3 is TGTGCCAGCAGCCGCAGGGGTCCCCTCTCCTACGAGCAGTACTTC.

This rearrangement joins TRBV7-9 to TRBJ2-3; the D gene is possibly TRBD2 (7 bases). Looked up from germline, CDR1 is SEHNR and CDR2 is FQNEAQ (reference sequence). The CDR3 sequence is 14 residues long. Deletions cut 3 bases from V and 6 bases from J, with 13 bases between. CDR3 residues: CASSLGGPGDTQYF. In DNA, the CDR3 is TGTGCCAGCAGCTTGGGGGGGCCGGGTGATACGCAGTATTTT. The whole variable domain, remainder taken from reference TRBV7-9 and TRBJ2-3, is DTGVSQNPRHKITKRGQNVTFRCDPISEHNRLYWYRQTLGQGPEFLTYFQNEAQLEKSRLLSDRFSAERPKGSFSTLEIQRTEQGDSAMYLCASSLGGPGDTQYFGPGTRLTVL.

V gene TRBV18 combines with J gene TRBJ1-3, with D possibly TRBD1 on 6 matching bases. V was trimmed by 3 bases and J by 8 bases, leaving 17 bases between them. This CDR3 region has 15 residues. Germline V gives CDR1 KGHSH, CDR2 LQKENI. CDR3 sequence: CASSPDSGGVHTIYF. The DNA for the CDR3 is TGTGCCAGCTCACCGGACAGCGGTGGAGTCCACACCATATATTTT.

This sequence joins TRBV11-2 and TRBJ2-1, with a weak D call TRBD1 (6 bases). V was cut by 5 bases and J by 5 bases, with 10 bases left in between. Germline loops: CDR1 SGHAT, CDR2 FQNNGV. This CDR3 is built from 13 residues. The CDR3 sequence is CASSPGAHNEQFF. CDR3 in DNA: TGTGCCAGCAGCCCAGGGGCCCACAATGAGCAGTTCTTC.

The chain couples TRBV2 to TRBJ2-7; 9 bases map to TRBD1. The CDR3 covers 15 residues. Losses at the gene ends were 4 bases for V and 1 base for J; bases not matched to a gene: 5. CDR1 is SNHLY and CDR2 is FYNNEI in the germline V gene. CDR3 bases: TGTGCCAGCAGTGGACAACAGGGGGCATCCTACGAGCAGTACTTC. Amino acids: CASSGQQGASYEQYF.

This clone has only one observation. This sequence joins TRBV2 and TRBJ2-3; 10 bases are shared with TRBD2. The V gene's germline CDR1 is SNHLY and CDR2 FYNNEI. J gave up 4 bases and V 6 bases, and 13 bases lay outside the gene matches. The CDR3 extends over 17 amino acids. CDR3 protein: CASRRTSGPGRPDTQYF. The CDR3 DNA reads TGTGCCAGCAGGAGGACTAGCGGACCCGGGCGGCCAGATACGCAGTATTTT.

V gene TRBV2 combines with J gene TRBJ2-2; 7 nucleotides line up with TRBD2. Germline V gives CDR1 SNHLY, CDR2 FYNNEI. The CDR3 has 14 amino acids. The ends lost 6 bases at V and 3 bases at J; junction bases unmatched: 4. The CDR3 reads CASRSGVHTGELFF. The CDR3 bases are TGTGCCAGCAGGAGCGGGGTTCACACCGGGGAGCTGTTTTTT.

The CDR3 sequence is CASSESTVIQYRSGNTIYF. The CDR3 DNA follows: TGTGCCAGCAGTGAATCCACCGTGATCCAGTACCGCTCTGGAAACACCATATATTTT. J is TRBJ1-3 and V is TRBV2; D is uncertain. This CDR3 is built from 19 residues. Germline loops: CDR1 SNHLY, CDR2 FYNNEI. V was trimmed by 2 bases and J by 0 bases, leaving 20 bases between them.

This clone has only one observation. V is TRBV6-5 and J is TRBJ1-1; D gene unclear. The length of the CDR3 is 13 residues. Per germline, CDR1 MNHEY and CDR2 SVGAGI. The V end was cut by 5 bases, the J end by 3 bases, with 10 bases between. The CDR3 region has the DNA TGTGCCAGCAGTCGGGGTTGGGACACTGAAGCTTTCTTT. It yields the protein CASSRGWDTEAFF.

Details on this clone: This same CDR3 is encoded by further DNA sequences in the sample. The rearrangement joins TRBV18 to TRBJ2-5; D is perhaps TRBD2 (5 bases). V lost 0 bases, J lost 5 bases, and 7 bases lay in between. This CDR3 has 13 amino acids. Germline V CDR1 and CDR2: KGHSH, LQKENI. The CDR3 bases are TGTGCCAGCTCACCACCGGCGGGTGAGACCCAGTACTTC. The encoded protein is CASSPPAGETQYF.

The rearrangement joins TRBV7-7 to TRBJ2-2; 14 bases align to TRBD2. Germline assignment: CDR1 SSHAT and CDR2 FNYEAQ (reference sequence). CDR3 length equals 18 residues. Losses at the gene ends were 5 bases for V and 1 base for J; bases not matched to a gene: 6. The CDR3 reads CASSRRGLAGGNTGELFF. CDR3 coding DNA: TGTGCCAGCAGCCGTAGAGGACTAGCGGGAGGGAACACCGGGGAGCTGTTTTTT. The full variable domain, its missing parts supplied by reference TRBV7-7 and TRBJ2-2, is GAGVSQSPRYKVTKRGQDVTLRCDPISSHATLYWYQQALGQGPEFLTYFNYEAQPDKSGLPSDRFSAERPEGSISTLTIQRTEQRDSAMYRCASSRRGLAGGNTGELFFGEGSRLTVL.

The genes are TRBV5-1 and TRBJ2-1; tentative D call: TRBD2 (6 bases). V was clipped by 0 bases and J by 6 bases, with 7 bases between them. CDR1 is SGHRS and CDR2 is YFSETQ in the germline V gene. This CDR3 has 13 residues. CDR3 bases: TGCGCCAGCAGCTTGGCGGGACTCAATGAGCAGTTCTTC. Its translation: CASSLAGLNEQFF.

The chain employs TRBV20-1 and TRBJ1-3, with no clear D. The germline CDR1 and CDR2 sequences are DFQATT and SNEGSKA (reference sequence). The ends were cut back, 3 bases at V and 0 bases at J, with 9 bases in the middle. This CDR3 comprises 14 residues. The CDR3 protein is CSASSGGSGNTIYF. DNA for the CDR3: TGCAGTGCTAGTTCCGGCGGCTCTGGAAACACCATATATTTT.

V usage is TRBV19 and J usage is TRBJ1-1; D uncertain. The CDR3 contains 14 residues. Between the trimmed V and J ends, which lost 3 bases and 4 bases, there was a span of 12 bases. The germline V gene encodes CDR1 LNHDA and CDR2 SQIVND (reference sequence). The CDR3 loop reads CASSIRSGSTEAFF. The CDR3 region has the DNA TGTGCCAGTAGTATCCGGAGCGGGAGCACTGAAGCTTTCTTT.

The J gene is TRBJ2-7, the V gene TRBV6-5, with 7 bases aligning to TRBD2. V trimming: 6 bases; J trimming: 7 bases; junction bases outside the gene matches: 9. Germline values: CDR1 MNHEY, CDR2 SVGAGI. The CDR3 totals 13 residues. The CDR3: CASSWTRQREQYF. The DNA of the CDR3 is TGTGCCAGCAGCTGGACTAGGCAGCGGGAGCAGTACTTC.

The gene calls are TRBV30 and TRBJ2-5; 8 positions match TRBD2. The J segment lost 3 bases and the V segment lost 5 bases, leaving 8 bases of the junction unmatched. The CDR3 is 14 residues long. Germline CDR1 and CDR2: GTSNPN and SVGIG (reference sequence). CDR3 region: CAWRAGGGKETQYF. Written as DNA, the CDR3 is TGTGCCTGGCGTGCGGGGGGAGGGAAAGAGACCCAGTACTTC.

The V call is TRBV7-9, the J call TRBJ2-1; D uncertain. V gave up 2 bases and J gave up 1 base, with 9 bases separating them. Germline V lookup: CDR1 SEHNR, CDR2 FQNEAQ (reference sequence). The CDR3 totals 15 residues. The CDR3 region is CASSLRGYSYNEQFF. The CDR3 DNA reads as TGTGCCAGCAGCTTACGCGGTTATTCCTACAATGAGCAGTTCTTC.

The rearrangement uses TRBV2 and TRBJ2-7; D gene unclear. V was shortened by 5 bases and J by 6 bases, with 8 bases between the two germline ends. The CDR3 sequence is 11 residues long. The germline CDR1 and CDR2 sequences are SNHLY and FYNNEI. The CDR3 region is CASSPLSEQYF. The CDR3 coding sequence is TGTGCCAGCAGTCCCCTTAGCGAGCAGTACTTC.

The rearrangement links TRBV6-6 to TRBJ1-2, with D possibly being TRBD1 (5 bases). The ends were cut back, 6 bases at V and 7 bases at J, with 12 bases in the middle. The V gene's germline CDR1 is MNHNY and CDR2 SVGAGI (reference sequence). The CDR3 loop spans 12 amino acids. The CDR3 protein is CASSPGTSGYTF. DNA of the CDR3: TGTGCCAGCAGCCCAGGGACTTCTGGCTACACCTTC.